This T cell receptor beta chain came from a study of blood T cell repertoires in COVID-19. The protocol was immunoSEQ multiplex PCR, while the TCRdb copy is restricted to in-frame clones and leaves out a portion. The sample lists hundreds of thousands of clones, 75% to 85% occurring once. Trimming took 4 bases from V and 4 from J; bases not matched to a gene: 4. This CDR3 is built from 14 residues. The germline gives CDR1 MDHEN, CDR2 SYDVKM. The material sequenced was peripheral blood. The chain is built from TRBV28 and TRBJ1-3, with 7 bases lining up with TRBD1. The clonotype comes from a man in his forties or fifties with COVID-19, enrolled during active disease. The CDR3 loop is CASSSQGLGNTIYF. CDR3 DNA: TGTGCCAGCAGTTCACAGGGGCTCGGAAACACCATATATTTT.